A single sample is the source of the 18 T cell receptor beta chains below, sequenced in a study of cytomegalovirus exposure and HLA in healthy donors. The PCR made use of 60 Vbeta and 13 Jbeta primers. Using immunoSEQ multiplex PCR, the repertoire was profiled, and TCRdb retains in-frame clones only, with some absent. The table has 95,000 to 150,000 clones, about 83% seen once. The sequencing input was PBMCs. All receptors derive from a woman aged 40 to 50 in good health and CMV-seropositive.

This rearrangement joins TRBV5-6 to TRBJ2-7; D uncertain. Germline V gene data show CDR1 as SGHDT and CDR2 as YYEEEE. V lost 7 bases and J 3 bases, leaving 20 bases between the germline ends. This CDR3 is built from 15 residues. The CDR3 here is CASRRLTLALYEQYF. The CDR3 region has the DNA TGTGCCAGCCGAAGACTCACCCTTGCCCTCTACGAGCAGTACTTC.

The chain combines TRBV19 with TRBJ1-5, with D perhaps matching TRBD1 (6 bases). The CDR3 sequence is 15 residues long. The germline V gene encodes CDR1 LNHDA and CDR2 SQIVND (reference sequence). The ends were cut back, 3 bases at V and 7 bases at J, with 16 bases in the middle. CDR3 region: CASSINRDPGQPQHF. Here the CDR3 DNA reads TGTGCCAGTAGTATTAACAGGGACCCCGGCCAGCCCCAGCATTTT.

The table lists this clone with a count of one. V is TRBV5-1 and J is TRBJ1-4, with 9 bases matching TRBD1. Germline CDR1 is SGHRS and CDR2 is YFSETQ. This CDR3 is 15 amino acids long. V gave up 4 bases and J gave up 4 bases; unmatched junction bases: 5. CDR3 sequence reads: CASSPRDRDNEKLFF. For the CDR3, the DNA is TGCGCCAGCAGCCCGAGGGACAGGGATAATGAAAAACTGTTTTTT.

V and J are TRBV19 and TRBJ2-1, with 11 positions matching TRBD2. CDR1 is LNHDA, CDR2 SQIVND, per germline (reference sequence). V gave up 5 bases and J gave up 8 bases; unmatched junction bases: 8. CDR3 length: 15 amino acids. The CDR3 bases are TGTGCCAGTAGTCCCCAGGGACTAGCGGCCTATGAGCAGTTCTTC. Protein product: CASSPQGLAAYEQFF.

The chain links TRBV14 to TRBJ2-3; 9 bases align to TRBD2. The germline V gene encodes CDR1 SGHDN and CDR2 FVKESK. This CDR3 comprises 16 residues. The V segment lost 2 bases and the J segment 0 bases; nucleotides outside the gene matches: 3. The CDR3 sequence is CASSQLLAGSTDTQYF. Written as DNA, the CDR3 is TGTGCCAGCAGCCAACTGCTAGCGGGAAGCACAGATACGCAGTATTTT.

The chain combines TRBV18 with TRBJ2-7; a possible D gene is TRBD1 (7 bases). Germline V gives CDR1 KGHSH, CDR2 LQKENI. The CDR3 is 14 amino acids. The V and J ends lost 3 bases and 2 bases respectively, with 11 bases between them. The CDR3 spells CASSPRDSPYEQYF. The CDR3 DNA is TGTGCCAGCTCACCGCGGGACAGCCCCTACGAGCAGTACTTC.

J is TRBJ1-1 and V is TRBV9, with 8 bases fitting TRBD1. Germline V gene sequence: CDR1 SGDLS, CDR2 YYNGEE. The CDR3 loop spans 14 amino acids. The junction had 3 bases not matched to a gene; V was cut back by 2 bases and J by 3 bases. CDR3: CASSVGQGDTEAFF. The CDR3, as DNA: TGTGCCAGCAGCGTCGGACAGGGTGACACTGAAGCTTTCTTT.

V usage is TRBV5-6 and J usage is TRBJ2-1; 9 nucleotides match TRBD1. Trimming took 3 bases from V and 9 from J; bases not matched to a gene: 10. Germline CDR1 and CDR2: SGHDT and YYEEEE. The CDR3 totals 15 residues. CDR3 residues: CASSYAPGQGSEQFF. The DNA for the CDR3 is TGTGCCAGCAGCTATGCTCCGGGACAGGGCAGTGAGCAGTTCTTC.

The chain carries TRBV27 and TRBJ1-6; a weak D match, TRBD1 (5 bases). The germline gives CDR1 MNHEY, CDR2 SMNVEV (reference sequence). This CDR3 has 15 amino acids. V was shortened by 6 bases and J by 3 bases, with 12 bases between the two germline ends. CDR3 region: CASRRPGVYNSPLHF. CDR3 nucleotide sequence: TGTGCCAGCAGGAGGCCGGGGGTCTATAATTCACCCCTCCACTTT.

V usage is TRBV5-1 and J usage is TRBJ1-4, with D hard to call. This CDR3 comprises 15 residues. CDR1 and CDR2 (germline): SGHRS, YFSETQ. Trimming removed 4 bases from V and 4 bases from J, with 14 bases in between. The CDR3 loop is CASSPAGEVNEKLFF. In DNA, the CDR3 is TGCGCCAGCAGCCCCGCGGGTGAAGTTAATGAAAAACTGTTTTTT.

The CDR3 loop reads CASSKDFGTDTQYF. The DNA of the CDR3 is TGTGCCAGCAGTAAGGACTTCGGGACAGATACGCAGTATTTT. The chain is built from TRBV2 and TRBJ2-3; D perhaps matches TRBD2 (5 bases). CDR1 is SNHLY, CDR2 FYNNEI, per germline. V lost 5 bases and J 3 bases, leaving 12 bases between the germline ends. The CDR3 covers 14 residues.

This clone was recorded a few times. J is TRBJ1-2 and V is TRBV9, with TRBD1 matching 11 bases. CDR3 size: 16 residues. Losses at the gene ends were 3 bases for V and 6 bases for J; bases not matched to a gene: 10. Germline CDR1 reads SGDLS; CDR2 reads YYNGEE. The CDR3 sequence: CASSAWTGGLVDGYTF. CDR3 nucleotide sequence: TGTGCCAGCAGCGCTTGGACAGGGGGCTTGGTGGATGGCTACACCTTC.

The CDR3 DNA reads TGTGCCTGGAGTGTAGGAGGGACTAATGAAAAACTGTTTTTT. Its protein product is CAWSVGGTNEKLFF. The chain carries TRBV30 and TRBJ1-4, with D hard to call. Germline CDR1 reads GTSNPN; CDR2 reads SVGIG (reference sequence). Trimming left V 0 bases short and J 2 bases short, with 7 bases between. This CDR3 region has 14 residues.

The chain links TRBV9 to TRBJ1-5; no clear D gene. Germline V lookup: CDR1 SGDLS, CDR2 YYNGEE. The CDR3 has 13 residues. V shed 4 bases and J shed 10 bases, with 15 bases lying between them. CDR3 bases: TGTGCCAGCAGCCTAGTTGAGGGTCACCCCCAGCATTTT. Translation: CASSLVEGHPQHF.

The rearrangement uses TRBV10-3 and TRBJ1-1; 7 bases fit TRBD1. Germline CDR1 and CDR2: ENHRY and SYGVKD. Trimming at V came to 11 bases and at J to 4 bases, leaving 10 bases not matched to a gene. The CDR3 is made up of 13 amino acids. CDR3 nucleotide sequence: TGTGCCTCCAGACCCCGGGACAGCACTGAAGCTTTCTTT. This sequence encodes CASRPRDSTEAFF.

The chain links TRBV27 to TRBJ2-7, with TRBD1 matching over 10 bases. This CDR3 spans 14 amino acids. CDR1 is MNHEY, CDR2 SMNVEV, per germline (reference sequence). The junction had 3 bases not matched to a gene; V was cut back by 7 bases and J by 0 bases. The CDR3 DNA is TGTGCCAGCACCCGGACAGGGGGCTCCTACGAGCAGTACTTC. This gives the protein CASTRTGGSYEQYF.

This clone was picked up one time. The J gene is TRBJ1-1, the V gene TRBV6-4; D not resolved. Looked up from germline, CDR1 is MRHNA and CDR2 is SNTAGT. The CDR3 totals 13 residues. The V gene lost 4 bases and the J gene lost 1 base, with 7 bases spanning the gap. CDR3 in amino acids: CASSGETNTEAFF. CDR3 sequence (DNA): TGTGCCAGCAGTGGGGAGACGAACACTGAAGCTTTCTTT.

The chain has TRBV2 and TRBJ1-1; maybe TRBD1 (6 bases). Germline CDR1 is SNHLY and CDR2 is FYNNEI. The CDR3 sequence is 13 residues long. V was cut by 5 bases and J by 4 bases, with 11 bases left in between. The CDR3 loop reads CASSSGVSTEAFF. CDR3 coding DNA: TGTGCCAGCAGTTCAGGGGTATCCACTGAAGCTTTCTTT.